This TCR beta chain derives from a study of identifying expanded T cells in peripheral blood. Regarding the study as a whole: Variance in clone template counts between roughly two-week samples significantly increased with total template count across all healthy donors.

The assay was immunoSEQ multiplex PCR, and TCRdb's table has in-frame clones only and misses some. This table holds roughly 90,000 clones, around 84% found once. No infections or other immune events were documented during collection. The table lists this clone with a count of one. Antigen: not known. This TCR was recovered from a person aged 18-69 years in good health. Sequencing was done on a sample of blood.

The CDR3 loop reads CASSLSGDEQYF. DNA of the CDR3: TGTGCCAGCAGCTTAAGCGGCGACGAGCAGTACTTC. This chain connects TRBV7-3 to TRBJ2-7; D is ambiguous. Trimming removed 1 base at V and 5 bases at J, with 6 bases between. Germline loops: CDR1 SGHTA, CDR2 FQGTGA. The CDR3 is 12 residues long. The complete variable domain, with remaining parts taken from reference TRBV7-3 and TRBJ2-7, reads GAGVSQTPSNKVTEKGKYVELRCDPISGHTALYWYRQSLGQGPEFLIYFQGTGAADDSGLPNDRFFAVRPEGSVSTLKIQRTERGDSAVYLCASSLSGDEQYFGPGTRLTVT.